The 21 T cell receptor beta chains in this list originate from one sample, sequenced in a study of control samples from healthy donors and cancer patients. The data were produced by immunoSEQ multiplex PCR, yet TCRdb's version contains in-frame clones alone and is incomplete. The sample records some 200,000 clones, approximately 92% being singletons. The sequenced sample was blood. The origin of the receptors is a man aged 18 to 30 in good health.

This clone was seen only a few times. The chain joins TRBV5-1 to TRBJ2-2; a weak D match, TRBD2 (6 bases). Germline CDR1 SGHRS, CDR2 YFSETQ. Between the trimmed V and J ends, which lost 2 bases and 5 bases, there was a span of 19 bases. The CDR3 runs 17 residues. The CDR3, as DNA: TGCGCCAGCAGCTTTTACCCCGGGCCGAGCGGGACCGGGGAGCTGTTTTTT. This translates into CASSFYPGPSGTGELFF.

The gene calls are TRBV24-1 and TRBJ1-6, with D unresolved. V was shortened by 10 bases and J by 4 bases, with 31 bases between the two germline ends. Germline V gene sequence: CDR1 KGHDR, CDR2 SFDVKD. This CDR3 is 20 amino acids long. DNA of the CDR3: TGTGCCACTGTTACGCGAGGGTCATTCTATGCTAGGAAGTATAATTCACCCCTCCACTTT. Residues: CATVTRGSFYARKYNSPLHF.

The rearrangement uses TRBV6-2 or TRBV6-3 and TRBJ2-7; D might be TRBD1 or TRBD2, each matching 5 bases. The V end was cut by 0 bases, the J end by 1 base, with 19 bases between. The CDR3 runs to 18 residues. Germline V gene data show CDR1 as MNHEY and CDR2 as SVGEGT. As DNA, the CDR3 is TGTGCCAGCAGTTACTCGACGAGGACGGGACGGCCTTCCTACGAGCAGTACTTC. Translated, it gives CASSYSTRTGRPSYEQYF.

The genes are TRBV5-1 and TRBJ1-5; D not resolved. This CDR3 spans 15 amino acids. CDR1 and CDR2 from the germline V gene are SGHRS and YFSETQ. Trimming shortened V by 1 base and J by 1 base, and 9 bases separated the two germline ends. This CDR3 reads CASSLSGQSNQPQHF. The CDR3, as DNA: TGCGCCAGCAGCTTGTCCGGCCAGAGCAATCAGCCCCAGCATTTT. Based on the CDR3 plus reference TRBV5-1 and TRBJ1-5, the full variable domain is KAGVTQTPRYLIKTRGQQVTLSCSPISGHRSVSWYQQTPGQGLQFLFEYFSETQRNKGNFPGRFSGRQFSNSRSEMNVSTLELGDSALYLCASSLSGQSNQPQHFGDGTRLSIL.

The chain has TRBV27 and TRBJ1-2; 9 nucleotides line up with TRBD1. The CDR3 contains 16 residues. The ends lost 3 bases at V and 4 bases at J; junction bases unmatched: 9. CDR1 and CDR2 (germline): MNHEY, SMNVEV (reference sequence). DNA for the CDR3: TGTGCCAGCAGTTTTTTTACAGGGGGCAGACCCTATGGCTACACCTTC. Its protein is CASSFFTGGRPYGYTF.

The chain carries TRBV6-5 and TRBJ1-2, with a possible D match to TRBD1 (6 bases). CDR1 is MNHEY, CDR2 SVGAGI, per germline. Trimming took off 11 bases at V and 7 bases at J, with 11 bases between the two ends. This CDR3 is built from 10 residues. The CDR3 is CAAGGPGYTF. CDR3 bases: TGTGCCGCCGGGGGGCCTGGCTACACCTTC.

V and J are TRBV6-5 and TRBJ1-3; D is undetermined. Germline-derived CDR1 and CDR2 are MNHEY and SVGAGI. This CDR3 contains 14 residues. V dropped 4 bases and J dropped 0 bases, with 7 bases sitting between them. Here the CDR3 DNA reads TGTGCCAGCAGTTCCACCAGCTCTGGAAACACCATATATTTT. Translated: CASSSTSSGNTIYF.

The V gene is TRBV19, the J gene TRBJ2-4; D might be TRBD1 (6 bases). Trimming left V 4 bases short and J 3 bases short, with 19 bases between. The CDR3 has 17 amino acids. Germline lookup yields CDR1 LNHDA and CDR2 SQIVND (reference sequence). This chain's CDR3 is CASSTKKTGPSKNIQYF. DNA for the CDR3: TGTGCCAGTAGTACCAAAAAGACAGGCCCTAGCAAAAACATTCAGTACTTC.

The chain recombines TRBV11-2 with TRBJ2-5; a possible D gene is TRBD1 (6 bases). V lost 4 bases and J 5 bases, leaving 14 bases between the germline ends. The CDR3 length is 14 residues. Germline values: CDR1 SGHAT, CDR2 FQNNGV. In nucleotides, the CDR3 is TGTGCCAGCAGCTACCAGGGGACGTTCGAGACCCAGTACTTC. Translated, it gives CASSYQGTFETQYF.

The V gene is TRBV25-1, the J gene TRBJ2-7; D is perhaps TRBD1 (6 bases). The CDR3 extends over 14 amino acids. V was shortened by 3 bases and J by 0 bases, with 9 bases between the two germline ends. CDR1 is MGHDK and CDR2 is SYGVNS in the germline V gene. The CDR3 spells CASSDPRGSYEQYF. CDR3 nucleotides: TGTGCCAGCAGTGATCCCAGGGGCTCCTACGAGCAGTACTTC.

In the case of this clone: Other DNA sequences within the sample encode an identical CDR3. This chain connects TRBV30 to TRBJ1-6; 8 nucleotides align to TRBD1. V lost 1 base to trimming and J lost 7 bases; unmatched junction nucleotides: 0. This CDR3 contains 13 residues. The germline V gene has CDR1 GTSNPN and CDR2 SVGIG (reference sequence). CDR3 protein: CAWSGQGNSPLHF. In nucleotides, the CDR3 is TGTGCCTGGAGTGGACAGGGGAATTCACCCCTCCACTTT.

This chain uses TRBV9 with TRBJ2-7; 10 bases match TRBD1. This CDR3 is 17 amino acids long. CDR1 is SGDLS and CDR2 is YYNGEE in the germline V gene. With 0 bases clipped from V and 2 bases from J, the junction kept 8 bases outside the gene matches. Here the CDR3 reads CASSVGQGARQTYEQYF. The CDR3, as DNA: TGTGCCAGCAGCGTAGGACAGGGGGCCAGGCAGACCTACGAGCAGTACTTC.

This clone was seen only once. The chain is built from TRBV2 and TRBJ2-7, with D maybe TRBD2 (7 bases). V lost 7 bases to trimming and J lost 3 bases, with 19 bases between them. The CDR3 length is 15 residues. CDR1 and CDR2 (germline): SNHLY, FYNNEI. Here the CDR3 DNA reads TGTGCCAGCAAGGGAGGGGGGCCGCGTTACTACGAGCAGTACTTC. This gives the protein CASKGGGPRYYEQYF.

This clone showed up just a few times. CDR3 coding DNA: TGTGCCAGTAGTATAAAGGGGGCAGAGGACACTGAAGCTTTCTTT. Translation: CASSIKGAEDTEAFF. The chain is built from TRBV19 and TRBJ1-1; 7 bases are a match to TRBD1. The CDR3 contains 15 residues. J lost 3 bases, V lost 2 bases, and 6 bases had no gene match. In germline, CDR1 is LNHDA, CDR2 SQIVND (reference sequence).

This chain's CDR3 is CASSALGQGAHGYTF. The DNA of the CDR3 is TGTGCCAGCAGTGCGCTCGGACAGGGGGCGCACGGCTACACCTTC. The rearrangement joins TRBV25-1 to TRBJ1-2, with 11 bases lining up with TRBD1. Germline V lookup: CDR1 MGHDK, CDR2 SYGVNS. J gave up 8 bases and V 4 bases, and 9 bases lay outside the gene matches. CDR3 length: 15 residues.

The chain carries TRBV25-1 and TRBJ2-6; D is undetermined. Germline lookup yields CDR1 MGHDK and CDR2 SYGVNS. This CDR3 spans 16 amino acids. The germline V and J ends were trimmed by 0 bases and 3 bases, with 9 bases remaining between them. The CDR3 sequence is CASSEYGTGGANVLTF. CDR3 nucleotides: TGTGCCAGCAGTGAATATGGCACGGGTGGGGCCAACGTCCTGACTTTC.

J is TRBJ2-7 and V is TRBV4-2; TRBD2 matches 10 bases. The CDR3 is made up of 16 amino acids. The germline V gene has CDR1 LGHNA and CDR2 YNFKEQ. The V gene end was trimmed by 2 bases and the J gene end by 2 bases; junction bases not matched to a gene: 6. CDR3 protein: CASSQQSGGAAYEQYF. CDR3 nucleotides: TGTGCCAGCAGCCAACAAAGCGGGGGGGCCGCCTACGAGCAGTACTTC.

The rearrangement uses TRBV7-3 and TRBJ1-1; D is ambiguous. The V and J ends lost 5 bases and 1 base respectively, with 8 bases between them. The CDR3 contains 13 residues. Germline values: CDR1 SGHTA, CDR2 FQGTGA. The DNA of the CDR3 is TGTGCCAGCAGCGAAGACTCGAACACTGAAGCTTTCTTT. Amino acid sequence: CASSEDSNTEAFF.

This clone was seen just once. V is TRBV2 and J is TRBJ1-4; D possibly corresponds to TRBD1 (6 bases). Germline CDR1 reads SNHLY; CDR2 reads FYNNEI. Deletions cut 8 bases from V and 5 bases from J, with 15 bases between. The CDR3 runs to 14 residues. CDR3 sequence: CASSNRGANEKLFF. In nucleotides, the CDR3 is TGTGCCAGCTCAAATAGGGGGGCCAATGAAAAACTGTTTTTT.

DNA of the CDR3: TGTGCCAGCAGCTTAACCAATTTTGCCAACACCATATATTTT. Amino acids: CASSLTNFANTIYF. V is TRBV7-3 and J is TRBJ1-3; D uncertain. The CDR3 is 14 amino acids. CDR1 and CDR2 from the germline V gene are SGHTA and FQGTGA. Trimming left V 0 bases short and J 7 bases short, with 10 bases between.

The gene calls are TRBV19 and TRBJ2-3; TRBD1 might be the D (6 bases). CDR1 is LNHDA and CDR2 is SQIVND in the germline V gene (reference sequence). This CDR3 is 13 amino acids long. Trimming cost V 6 bases and J 4 bases, with 11 bases left between them. This CDR3 reads CASRSQGADTQYF. The CDR3 DNA is TGTGCCAGTAGATCACAGGGTGCAGATACGCAGTATTTT.